A selection of T cell receptor beta chains follows, all from one sample in a study of metastatic and nonmetastatic thyroid tumors. TCRdb reprocessed the PCR reads using MiXCR. The sample has about 92,000 clones; around 14% are singletons. Sequencing was carried out using blood. Every receptor here comes from a female donor with papillary thyroid cancer or a benign thyroid nodule (not recorded which). Some clones in this sample may be carry-over from other donors' samples. Both conserved end residues are part of each CDR3. The order of the fields is D gene, J gene, clone size, V gene, CDR3 protein, CDR3 DNA. D genes are given only for firm matches. The size entry is marked missing in some rows and otherwise reads once, few, many or a size class.

>-|TRBJ1-2|many|TRBV6-5
CASSYLPEDGYTF
TGTGCCAGCAGTTACTTGCCAGAGGATGGCTACACCTTC
>-|TRBJ1-1|many|TRBV20-1
CSASLGGPTEAFF
TGCAGTGCTTCCCTGGGGGGGCCCACTGAAGCTTTCTTT
>TRBD1|TRBJ1-5|many|TRBV2
CASSLSQGRQPQHF
TGTGCCAGCAGCCTCTCACAGGGGCGACAGCCCCAGCATTTT
>-|TRBJ2-3|few|TRBV6-5
CASSLGSLATTDTQYF
TGTGCCAGCAGTTTAGGATCCCTGGCGACCACAGATACGCAGTATTTT
>-|TRBJ1-1|many|TRBV25-1
CASDNVGEAFF
TGTGCCAGCGATAACGTGGGTGAAGCTTTCTTT
>-|TRBJ1-1|many|TRBV14
CASSQLKGGGAFF
TGTGCCAGCAGCCAACTCAAGGGCGGCGGAGCTTTCTTT
>-|TRBJ1-1|many|TRBV7-2
CASSFSRNTEAFF
TGTGCCAGCAGCTTTTCTAGGAACACTGAAGCTTTCTTT
>TRBD1|TRBJ1-1|many|TRBV2
CASSVEAGGTEAFF
TGTGCCAGCAGTGTAGAGGCAGGGGGGACTGAAGCTTTCTTT
>-|TRBJ2-7|many|TRBV10-1
CASSDGTLPYEQYF
TGCGCCAGCAGTGACGGGACACTACCCTACGAGCAGTACTTC
>-|TRBJ2-5|once|TRBV5-1
CASSLEWARETQYF
TGCGCCAGCAGCTTGGAATGGGCTCGGGAGACCCAGTACTTC
>-|TRBJ1-5|many|TRBV11-1
CASSLGGLHSNQPQHF
TGTGCCAGCAGCTTAGGGGGCCTTCATAGCAATCAGCCCCAGCATTTT
>-|TRBJ1-1|many|TRBV20-1
CSARAFGGTEAFF
TGCAGTGCTAGAGCGTTCGGTGGTACTGAAGCTTTCTTT
>-|TRBJ2-5|many|TRBV2
CASSDLSSQETQYF
TGTGCCAGCAGTGATTTGAGTTCCCAAGAGACCCAGTACTTC
>-|TRBJ1-1|-|TRBV11-2
CASSFAQNTEALF
TGTGCCAGCAGCTTCGCACAGAACACTGAAGCTCTCTTT
>-|TRBJ1-5|many|TRBV20-1
CSARDLGAVFHQPQHF
TGCAGTGCTAGAGACTTGGGGGCCGTATTTCATCAGCCCCAGCATTTT
>-|TRBJ2-2|many|TRBV20-1
CSARGLYIGDTGELFF
TGCAGTGCTAGAGGTCTCTACATCGGGGATACCGGGGAGCTGTTTTTT
>TRBD1|TRBJ1-6|many|TRBV28
CASSNYHRGRVDSPLHF
TGTGCCAGCAGTAACTATCACAGGGGGCGGGTGGATTCACCCCTCCACTTT
>-|TRBJ2-5|many|TRBV9
CASSVADKETQYF
TGTGCCAGCAGCGTAGCAGATAAAGAGACCCAGTACTTC
>-|TRBJ2-2|few|TRBV27
CASSLSGRTGELFF
TGTGCCAGCAGTTTGAGTGGACGCACCGGGGAGCTGTTTTTT
>-|TRBJ2-7|many|TRBV15
CATSRVGGRYEQYF
TGTGCCACCAGCAGAGTGGGGGGCCGGTACGAGCAGTACTTC